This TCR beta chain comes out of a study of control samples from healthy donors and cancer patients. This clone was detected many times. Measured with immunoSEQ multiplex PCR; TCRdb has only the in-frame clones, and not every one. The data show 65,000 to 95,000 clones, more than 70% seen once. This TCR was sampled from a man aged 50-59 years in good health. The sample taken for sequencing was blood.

The DNA for the CDR3 is TGTGCCAGCAGTTACCGCGGACAGGGGAACTATGGCTACACCTTC. Translation gives CASSYRGQGNYGYTF. The chain is built from TRBV6-5 and TRBJ1-2; 9 bases map to TRBD1. V shed 2 bases and J 2 bases; nucleotides not matched to a gene: 3. Germline V lookup: CDR1 MNHEY, CDR2 SVGAGI. CDR3 size: 15 residues.